This entry features one T cell receptor beta chain sequence. Its antigen is unknown. Sequenced by immunoSEQ multiplex PCR; TCRdb stores in-frame clones only, minus some. Of about 97,000 clones detected, roughly 91% appear once; the ten largest clones hold around 7%. The ends were cut back, 2 bases at V and 0 bases at J, with 11 bases in the middle. The CDR3 extends over 16 amino acids. From germline, CDR1 is SGHTA and CDR2 FQGTGA. The record originates from a study of T cell responses to AZD1222 COVID-19 vaccine. General observations from the study: Only six people who got AZD1222 tested seropositive at baseline. Vaccination with two AZD1222 doses was followed by a rise in Spike-specific TCR breadth and depth. It should be noted that donors were predominantly white British and more often female, and clonal diversity was possibly underestimated.

This sequence joins TRBV7-3 and TRBJ2-1, with D perhaps matching TRBD2 (6 bases). Sequencing was performed on peripheral blood, taken on day 0 of AZD1222 vaccination. The TCR was taken from an adult in good health. CDR3 DNA sequence: TGTGCCAGCAGCTTACGTCTCGGGAGCTCCTACAATGAGCAGTTCTTC. It translates to CASSLRLGSSYNEQFF.